This TCR beta chain was identified during a study of CD8 T cells in Susac syndrome. Germline V gives CDR1 LNHDA, CDR2 SQIVND (reference sequence). The V gene lost 7 bases and the J gene lost 0 bases, with 10 bases spanning the gap. The CDR3 is 14 amino acids. Random-hexamer reverse transcription was applied to roughly 0.5 to 1 ug RNA. immunoSEQ multiplex PCR amplified TCR beta CDR3 across 54 Vbeta, 13 Jbeta. TCRdb itself ran the immunoSEQ multiplex PCR reads through MiXCR, one entry per CDR3 protein. The data hold about 300,000 distinct CDR3 sequences, with roughly 85% observed a single time. Sequencing of TCR beta drew on CD8+ and CD4+ T cells from blood. Negative magnetic isolation gave CD8+ and CD4+ cells; FACS enriched CD8+ TEMRA.

J is TRBJ1-5 and V is TRBV19; no clear D gene. This TCR came from a human donor with multiple sclerosis. Sequenced input: CD8+ T cells from PBMCs. This CDR3 is CASTPYDSNQPQHF. In nucleotides, the CDR3 is TGTGCCAGTACTCCTTATGATAGCAATCAGCCCCAGCATTTT.